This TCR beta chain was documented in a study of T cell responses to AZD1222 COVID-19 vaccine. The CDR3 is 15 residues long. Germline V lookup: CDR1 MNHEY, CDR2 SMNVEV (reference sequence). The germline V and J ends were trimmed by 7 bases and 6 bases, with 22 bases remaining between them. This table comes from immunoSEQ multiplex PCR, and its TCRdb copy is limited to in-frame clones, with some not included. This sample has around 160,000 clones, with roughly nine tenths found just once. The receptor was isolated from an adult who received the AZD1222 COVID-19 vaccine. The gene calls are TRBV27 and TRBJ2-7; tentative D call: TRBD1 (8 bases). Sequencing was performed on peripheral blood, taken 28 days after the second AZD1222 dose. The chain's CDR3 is CASTPTGGGFREQYF. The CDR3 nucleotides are TGTGCCAGCACCCCTACAGGGGGGGGCTTTCGCGAGCAGTACTTC.